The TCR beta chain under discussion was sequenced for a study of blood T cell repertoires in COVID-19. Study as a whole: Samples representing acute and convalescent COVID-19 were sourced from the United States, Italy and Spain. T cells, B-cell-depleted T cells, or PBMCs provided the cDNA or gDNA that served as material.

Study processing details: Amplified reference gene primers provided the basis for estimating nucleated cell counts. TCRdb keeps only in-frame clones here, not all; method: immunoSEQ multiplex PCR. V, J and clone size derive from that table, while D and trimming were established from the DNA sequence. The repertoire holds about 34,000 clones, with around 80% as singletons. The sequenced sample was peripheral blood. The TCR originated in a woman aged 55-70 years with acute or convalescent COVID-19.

CDR3 DNA: TGTGCCAGCAGCGAAACCGGGACAGGGGGTTGGTATGAGCAGTTCTTC. Translation gives CASSETGTGGWYEQFF. The V and J genes are TRBV7-8 and TRBJ2-1; 11 nucleotides match TRBD1. CDR1 is SGHVS, CDR2 FQNEAQ, per germline. CDR3 length: 16 amino acids. Trimming cost V 5 bases and J 8 bases; bases outside gene matches: 11.